This is a list of T cell receptor beta chains from one sample in a study of cytomegalovirus exposure and HLA in healthy donors. Sequencing was performed with immunoSEQ multiplex PCR; in TCRdb, only in-frame clones are kept and a portion is missing. The sample has 75,000 to 95,000 clones, 69% seen once. Material: PBMCs. These receptors came from a man aged 50-60 years in good health and CMV-seronegative. CDR3s leave out the opening cysteine and the closing phenylalanine or tryptophan. Each record gives: J gene, clone size, V gene, CDR3 protein. The size field is filled for only some rows; it gives once, few, many or a size class.

TRBJ1-1,once,TRBV10-3,AISESRGSNTEAF
TRBJ2-1,NA,TRBV14,ASSQEGWSSYNEQF
TRBJ1-1,NA,TRBV29-1,SVHTGGGTEAF
TRBJ2-5,NA,TRBV29-1,SVEGSHHGETQY
TRBJ1-1,NA,TRBV2,ASSRSTYLAF
TRBJ2-7,NA,TRBV5-4,ASSLEGAGDEQY
TRBJ1-2,NA,TRBV19,ASSIAGQGWDYGYT
TRBJ2-1,NA,TRBV7-9,ASTSGTGHFNEQF
TRBJ1-4,few,TRBV18,ASSQNQLMGVEKLF
TRBJ1-1,NA,TRBV4-3,ASSQAGSGVYTEAF
TRBJ1-5,few,TRBV6-5,ASSYSSNSNQPQH
TRBJ1-2,few,TRBV27,ASSLVSYYGYT
TRBJ1-5,once,TRBV29-1,SVEDADGQPQH